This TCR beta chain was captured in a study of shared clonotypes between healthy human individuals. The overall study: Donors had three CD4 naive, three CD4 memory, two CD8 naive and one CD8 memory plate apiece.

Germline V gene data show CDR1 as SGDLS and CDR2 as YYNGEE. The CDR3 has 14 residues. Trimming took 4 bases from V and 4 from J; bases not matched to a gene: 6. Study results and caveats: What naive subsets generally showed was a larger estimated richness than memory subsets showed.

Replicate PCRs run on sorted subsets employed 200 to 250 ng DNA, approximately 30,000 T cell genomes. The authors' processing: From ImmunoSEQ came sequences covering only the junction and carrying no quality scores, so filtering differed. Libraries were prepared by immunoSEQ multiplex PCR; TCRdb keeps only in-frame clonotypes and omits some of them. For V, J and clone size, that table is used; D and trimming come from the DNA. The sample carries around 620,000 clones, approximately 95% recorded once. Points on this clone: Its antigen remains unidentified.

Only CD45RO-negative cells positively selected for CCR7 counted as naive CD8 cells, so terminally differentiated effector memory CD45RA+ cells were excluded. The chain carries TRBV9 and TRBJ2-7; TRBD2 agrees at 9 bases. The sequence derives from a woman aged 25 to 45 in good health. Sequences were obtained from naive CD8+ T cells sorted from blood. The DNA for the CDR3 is TGTGCCAGCAGCCCAAGGACTAGCGCTTACGAGCAGTACTTC. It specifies CASSPRTSAYEQYF.